A selection of T cell receptor beta chains follows, all from one sample in a study of technical replicates of blood from several donors. The assay was immunoSEQ multiplex PCR, and TCRdb's table has in-frame clones only and misses some. Of tens of thousands of clones detected, approximately 90% appear once; the ten largest clones hold about 0.43%. Sequencing was performed on T cells isolated from PBMCs. All receptors derive from a human donor in good health. The CDR3 runs from the conserved cysteine through the conserved F or W.

cdr3_length: 13
j_call: TRBJ1-1
v_call: TRBV10-1
cdr3_aa: CASSGPPSFEAFF

cdr3_length: 14
j_call: TRBJ1-2
v_call: TRBV5-8
cdr3_aa: CASSLSQGPYGYTF

cdr3_length: 13
j_call: TRBJ2-7
v_call: TRBV27
cdr3_aa: CASSLGGASEQYF

cdr3_length: 14
j_call: TRBJ2-7
v_call: TRBV28
cdr3_aa: CASRDTRGPYEQYF

cdr3_length: 16
j_call: TRBJ2-7
v_call: TRBV18
cdr3_aa: CASSQPGLAGVHEQYF

cdr3_length: 15
j_call: TRBJ2-7
v_call: TRBV10-1
cdr3_aa: CASSEGTSGSYEQYF

cdr3_length: 13
j_call: TRBJ1-1
v_call: TRBV5-1
cdr3_aa: CASSFGQGREAFF

cdr3_length: 14
j_call: TRBJ1-1
v_call: TRBV28
cdr3_aa: CASSFTGLNTEAFF

cdr3_length: 13
j_call: TRBJ2-3
v_call: TRBV11-2
cdr3_aa: CASSPLAIGTQYF

cdr3_length: 18
j_call: TRBJ2-3
v_call: TRBV7-9
cdr3_aa: CASSLALLNGRPTDTQYF

cdr3_length: 14
j_call: TRBJ2-5
v_call: TRBV9
cdr3_aa: CASSVEAGWETQYF

cdr3_length: 13
j_call: TRBJ1-4
v_call: TRBV19
cdr3_aa: CASSQGTNEKLFF

cdr3_length: 13
j_call: TRBJ2-2
v_call: TRBV30
cdr3_aa: CAWRGTSTGELFF

cdr3_length: 17
j_call: TRBJ2-1
v_call: TRBV9
cdr3_aa: CASSGTSTSGRTNEQFF

cdr3_length: 14
j_call: TRBJ2-2
v_call: TRBV6-1
cdr3_aa: CASSELQGIGELFF

cdr3_length: 18
j_call: TRBJ2-6
v_call: TRBV5-1
cdr3_aa: CASSSTFQRSSGANVLTF

cdr3_length: 17
j_call: TRBJ1-1
v_call: TRBV4-2
cdr3_aa: CASSQGAGGVMDTEAFF

cdr3_length: 15
j_call: TRBJ2-2
v_call: TRBV4-1
cdr3_aa: CASSIQTGNTGELFF

cdr3_length: 13
j_call: TRBJ2-7
v_call: TRBV5-1
cdr3_aa: CASSPYSSYEQYF

cdr3_length: 14
j_call: TRBJ1-1
v_call: TRBV29-1
cdr3_aa: CSVEGGQGSTEAFF

cdr3_length: 17
j_call: TRBJ2-7
v_call: TRBV21-1
cdr3_aa: CASSKRGSRAGGYEQYF

cdr3_length: 13
j_call: TRBJ2-7
v_call: TRBV5-1
cdr3_aa: CASRGSEGYEQYF

cdr3_length: 14
j_call: TRBJ2-7
v_call: TRBV7-2
cdr3_aa: CASSLSGGSYEQYF

cdr3_length: 15
j_call: TRBJ2-1
v_call: TRBV18
cdr3_aa: CASSRLAGTYNEQFF

cdr3_length: 13
j_call: TRBJ2-7
v_call: TRBV7-7
cdr3_aa: CASSPGTGYEQYF

cdr3_length: 14
j_call: TRBJ2-2
v_call: TRBV9
cdr3_aa: CASSFDGIDGELFF

cdr3_length: 11
j_call: TRBJ2-3
v_call: TRBV13
cdr3_aa: CASSSTDTQYF

cdr3_length: 16
j_call: TRBJ2-3
v_call: TRBV2
cdr3_aa: CASSALQGTSTDTQYF